Listed here are 28 T cell receptor beta chains from one sample, sequenced in a study of early T cells in non-severe SARS-CoV-2 infection. TCRdb passed the 5' RACE reads through MiXCR, listing each CDR3 protein once. This sample has about 64,000 distinct CDR3 sequences, with around an eighth found just once. Sequencing was performed on whole blood, taken at baseline. These receptors were taken from an adult who was a healthcare worker with PCR-confirmed SARS-CoV-2 infection or an uninfected control (not recorded which).

This clonotype was detected many times. This rearrangement joins TRBV25-1 to TRBJ2-3, with D possibly being TRBD2 (5 bases). This CDR3 comprises 16 residues. Germline CDR1 MGHDK, CDR2 SYGVNS. V lost 7 bases to trimming and J lost 6 bases, with 23 bases between them. The CDR3 loop reads CASMGVEVGAFDTQYF. For the CDR3, the DNA is TGTGCCAGCATGGGAGTCGAGGTGGGCGCCTTCGATACGCAGTATTTT.

With regard to this clonotype: A single base separates this from a much larger clone, so it may be a read error. The CDR3 DNA reads TGCGCCAGCAGCTGCGGGGCAGCCTACGAGCAGTACTTC. It yields the protein CASSCGAAYEQYF. The J gene is TRBJ2-7, the V gene TRBV5-1, with D possibly matching TRBD2 (6 bases). This CDR3 contains 13 residues. The germline CDR1 and CDR2 sequences are SGHRS and YFSETQ. V shed 3 bases and J shed 2 bases, with 9 bases lying between them.

The chain links TRBV7-9 to TRBJ2-3; D is perhaps TRBD1 (5 bases). The length of the CDR3 is 15 residues. The germline gives CDR1 SEHNR, CDR2 FQNEAQ (reference sequence). V was cut by 2 bases and J by 2 bases, with 11 bases left in between. The CDR3 DNA follows: TGTGCCAGCAGCTTATTCGACAGCCCCACAGATACGCAGTATTTT. Encoded protein: CASSLFDSPTDTQYF. Based on the CDR3 plus reference TRBV7-9 and TRBJ2-3, the full variable domain is DTGVSQNPRHKITKRGQNVTFRCDPISEHNRLYWYRQTLGQGPEFLTYFQNEAQLEKSRLLSDRFSAERPKGSFSTLEIQRTEQGDSAMYLCASSLFDSPTDTQYFGPGTRLTVL.

This clonotype was picked up a small number of times. The gene calls are TRBV13 and TRBJ2-7; 8 nucleotides line up with TRBD1. V trimming: 5 bases; J trimming: 7 bases; junction bases outside the gene matches: 7. Germline-derived CDR1 and CDR2 are PRHDT and FYEKMQ (reference sequence). The CDR3 runs 13 residues. The CDR3 DNA is TGTGCCAGCAGCCCCGGGACAGGCCATGAGCAGTACTTC. Translated: CASSPGTGHEQYF.

A few counts support this clonotype. V gene TRBV29-1 combines with J gene TRBJ1-1; D is unresolved. V was shortened by 4 bases and J by 0 bases, with 15 bases between the two germline ends. From germline, CDR1 is SQVTM and CDR2 ANQGSEA. There are 15 residues in the CDR3. This chain's CDR3 is CSVALRQRMNTEAFF. CDR3 nucleotides: TGCAGCGTTGCCTTACGGCAGCGAATGAACACTGAAGCTTTCTTT. The full variable domain, with the rest looked up from reference TRBV29-1 and TRBJ1-1, is SAVISQKPSRDICQRGTSLTIQCQVDSQVTMMFWYRQQPGQSLTLIATANQGSEATYESGFVIDKFPISRPNLTFSTLTVSNMSPEDSSIYLCSVALRQRMNTEAFFGQGTRLTVV.

This clonotype came up a few times. This chain connects TRBV9 to TRBJ1-1, with D unclear. Trimming took off 1 base at V and 1 base at J, with 14 bases between the two ends. The CDR3 has 16 amino acids. Germline V CDR1 and CDR2: SGDLS, YYNGEE. The CDR3 sequence: CASSVSDSLPNTEAFF. Written as DNA, the CDR3 is TGTGCCAGCAGCGTATCGGACTCTCTTCCGAACACTGAAGCTTTCTTT.

This chain connects TRBV9 to TRBJ1-2; D remains ambiguous. CDR3 size: 15 residues. Trimming left V 5 bases short and J 5 bases short, with 19 bases between. CDR1 and CDR2 from the germline V gene are SGDLS and YYNGEE. The CDR3 DNA is TGTGCCAGCAGTAATCCTTCGACAAGGAGATATGGCTACACCTTC. Translating it yields CASSNPSTRRYGYTF. The full variable domain, rest sourced from reference TRBV9 and TRBJ1-2, is DSGVTQTPKHLITATGQRVTLRCSPRSGDLSVYWYQQSLDQGLQFLIQYYNGEERAKGNILERFSAQQFPDLHSELNLSSLELGDSALYFCASSNPSTRRYGYTFGSGTRLTVV.

This clonotype was observed a few times. The chain links TRBV4-2 to TRBJ2-2; 7 nucleotides align to TRBD1. V was clipped by 3 bases and J by 2 bases; unmatched bases: 15. The germline gives CDR1 LGHNA, CDR2 YNFKEQ. CDR3 length: 19 residues. The CDR3, as DNA: TGTGCCAGCAGCCATCCCCGAATTTACAGGGGTATAAACACCGGGGAGCTGTTTTTT. This gives the protein CASSHPRIYRGINTGELFF.

Points on this clonotype: A junction boundary mismatches the germline segment, possibly from a read error. V is TRBV28 and J is TRBJ2-3; TRBD2 might be the D (6 bases). The CDR3 is 17 amino acids. In germline, CDR1 is MDHEN, CDR2 SYDVKM. CDR3 region: CVSSWGGGILSTDTQYF. CDR3 coding DNA: TGTGTCAGCAGTTGGGGTGGCGGGATCCTATCCACAGATACGCAGTATTTT.

The sample holds a few counts of this clonotype. The gene calls are TRBV4-1 and TRBJ2-2; D possibly uses TRBD1 or TRBD2 (5 bases each). The length of the CDR3 is 14 residues. V was trimmed by 4 bases and J by 0 bases, leaving 6 bases between them. The germline CDR1 and CDR2 sequences are MGHRA and YSYEKL. The CDR3 bases are TGCGCCAGCAGCCGGGGGACGAACACCGGGGAGCTGTTTTTT. Translation gives CASSRGTNTGELFF.

The chain employs TRBV7-6 and TRBJ2-3, with a tentative D call TRBD2 (7 bases). Trimming took off 5 bases at V and 7 bases at J, with 22 bases between the two ends. The CDR3 loop spans 16 amino acids. Germline V CDR1 and CDR2: SGHVS, FNYEAQ. CDR3 coding DNA: TGTGCCAGCAGCCAAGGGGGGGCGAACCATGCACATACGCAGTATTTT. Amino acids: CASSQGGANHAHTQYF.

This clonotype appeared a few times. V usage is TRBV12-3 or TRBV12-4 and J usage is TRBJ1-2; 7 bases map to TRBD1. The CDR3 spans 14 residues. The J segment lost 0 bases and the V segment lost 6 bases, leaving 4 bases of the junction unmatched. The CDR3 is CASSRGASNYGYTF. CDR3 nucleotides: TGTGCCAGCAGCAGGGGGGCGTCTAACTATGGCTACACCTTC.

The chain is built from TRBV12-3 or TRBV12-4 and TRBJ2-5; the match to TRBD1 covers 12 bases. Germline trimming cut 5 bases from V and 4 bases from J; bases unmatched to any gene: 5. The CDR3 has 15 amino acids. The CDR3 bases are TGTGCCAGCAGTATCGGGACAGGGGGCGGAGAGACCCAGTACTTC. This translates into CASSIGTGGGETQYF.

The chain combines TRBV24-1 with TRBJ2-5; 7 bases map to TRBD1. This CDR3 spans 16 amino acids. The germline V gene has CDR1 KGHDR and CDR2 SFDVKD. V dropped 8 bases and J dropped 3; count of bases not matched to a gene: 14. The CDR3 DNA reads TGTGCCACCACCGCTGGGGCCACAGGGGCAGAAGAGACCCAGTACTTC. The encoded protein is CATTAGATGAEETQYF.

The chain links TRBV7-2 to TRBJ1-1; no firm D call. Trimming cost V 1 base and J 0 bases, with 12 bases left between them. The germline V gene encodes CDR1 SGHTA and CDR2 FQGNSA. There are 16 residues in the CDR3. Here the CDR3 reads CASSLVGGLMNTEAFF. CDR3 nucleotides: TGTGCCAGCAGCTTAGTAGGAGGGCTCATGAACACTGAAGCTTTCTTT.

The chain combines TRBV11-2 with TRBJ1-6; D is uncertain. V dropped 3 bases and J dropped 7 bases, with 10 bases sitting between them. The CDR3 consists of 14 residues. CDR1 and CDR2 (germline): SGHAT, FQNNGV. The CDR3 nucleotides read TGTGCCAGCAGCTTTGGACCCCTCAATTCACCCCTCCACTTT. Protein sequence: CASSFGPLNSPLHF.

This chain uses TRBV12-3 or TRBV12-4 with TRBJ1-1; 9 bases fit TRBD1. The CDR3 totals 14 residues. V trimming: 4 bases; J trimming: 5 bases; junction bases outside the gene matches: 5. CDR3 sequence (DNA): TGTGCCAGCAGTTCTACAGGGGGCTGGACTGAAGCTTTCTTT. Encoded protein: CASSSTGGWTEAFF.

This chain links TRBV12-3 or TRBV12-4 with TRBJ2-7; no clear D gene. The CDR3 extends over 11 amino acids. Trimming took off 5 bases at V and 6 bases at J, with 8 bases between the two ends. CDR3 nucleotides: TGTGCCAGCAGTCCCCACGTCGAGCAGTACTTC. This translates into CASSPHVEQYF.

Ten or more counts support this clonotype. The chain carries TRBV12-3 or TRBV12-4 and TRBJ2-7; TRBD2 matches 12 bases. Trimming removed 3 bases from V and 6 bases from J; junction bases left unmatched: 6. This CDR3 region has 15 residues. This chain's CDR3 is CASSFRLAGASEQYF. DNA of the CDR3: TGTGCCAGCAGTTTTCGACTAGCGGGAGCTAGCGAGCAGTACTTC.

This clonotype was picked up a small number of times. The V gene is TRBV4-3, the J gene TRBJ1-5; D is unresolved. V lost 0 bases to trimming and J lost 3 bases, with 9 bases between them. This CDR3 contains 15 residues. Germline V gene lookup returns CDR1 LGHNA and CDR2 YSLEER. The CDR3 DNA reads TGCGCCAGCAGCCAAGATATCGGGGTCAATCAGCCCCAGCATTTT. Its protein product is CASSQDIGVNQPQHF.

This clonotype has just a few counts. The rearrangement joins TRBV6-2 or TRBV6-3 to TRBJ2-7, with 10 positions matching TRBD1. The J segment lost 5 bases and the V segment lost 7 bases, leaving 14 bases of the junction unmatched. This CDR3 region has 16 residues. Germline V gene data show CDR1 as MNHEY and CDR2 as SVGEGT. This chain's CDR3 is CASTAGTGDGWNEQYF. The DNA for the CDR3 is TGTGCCAGCACCGCGGGGACAGGGGATGGTTGGAACGAGCAGTACTTC.

V and J are TRBV6-6 and TRBJ1-1; D remains ambiguous. Germline V gene data show CDR1 as MNHNY and CDR2 as SVGAGI (reference sequence). Trimming stripped 5 bases from V and 6 bases from J, with 13 bases between. This CDR3 spans 13 amino acids. CDR3: CASSRPGSPEAFF. DNA for the CDR3: TGTGCCAGCAGTCGGCCGGGGAGCCCTGAAGCTTTCTTT.

This clonotype occurred a few times. The chain is built from TRBV5-1 and TRBJ2-7, with D hard to call. CDR3 length equals 14 residues. Trimming took 0 bases from V and 1 from J, leaving 8 bases between them. Germline V lookup: CDR1 SGHRS, CDR2 YFSETQ. The CDR3 region is CASSLVGPSYEQYF. The CDR3 bases are TGCGCCAGCAGCTTGGTAGGCCCATCCTACGAGCAGTACTTC. Full variable domain (remainder filled in from reference TRBV5-1 and TRBJ2-7): KAGVTQTPRYLIKTRGQQVTLSCSPISGHRSVSWYQQTPGQGLQFLFEYFSETQRNKGNFPGRFSGRQFSNSRSEMNVSTLELGDSALYLCASSLVGPSYEQYFGPGTRLTVT.

This clonotype was seen repeatedly, ten times or more. This chain joins TRBV3-1 and TRBJ1-2; the D gene is possibly TRBD1 (6 bases). V lost 3 bases, J lost 4 bases, and 9 bases lay in between. Germline V lookup: CDR1 LGHDT, CDR2 YNNKEL (reference sequence). This CDR3 spans 13 amino acids. CDR3: CASSHGQPYGYTF. In DNA, the CDR3 is TGTGCCAGCAGCCACGGACAGCCCTATGGCTACACCTTC.

This clonotype came up a few times. The chain joins TRBV28 to TRBJ2-3; D is perhaps TRBD2 (7 bases). Trimming pared 6 bases from V and 5 bases from J, leaving 18 bases between. This CDR3 contains 15 residues. Germline loops: CDR1 MDHEN, CDR2 SYDVKM. CDR3 region: CASRSWAGARDTQYF. For the CDR3, the DNA is TGTGCCAGCAGGTCTTGGGCGGGGGCTCGAGATACGCAGTATTTT.

This clonotype was counted ten times or more. V and J are TRBV7-9 and TRBJ2-5; no clear D gene. V was trimmed by 5 bases and J by 5 bases, leaving 18 bases between them. This CDR3 spans 15 amino acids. The germline CDR1 and CDR2 sequences are SEHNR and FQNEAQ (reference sequence). CDR3 sequence reads: CASSPPPRYGETQYF. In DNA, the CDR3 is TGTGCCAGCAGCCCACCCCCCCGGTACGGGGAGACCCAGTACTTC.

This clonotype was observed at least ten times. The rearrangement uses TRBV5-1 and TRBJ2-7; 7 bases match TRBD1. This CDR3 has 11 residues. CDR1 and CDR2 (germline): SGHRS, YFSETQ. Trimming cost V 3 bases and J 6 bases; bases outside gene matches: 0. The CDR3, as DNA: TGCGCCAGCAGCTCAGGGGGCGAGCAGTACTTC. It yields the protein CASSSGGEQYF.

This clonotype was seen a handful of times. The V and J genes are TRBV11-2 and TRBJ2-7; D ambiguous. The germline CDR1 and CDR2 sequences are SGHAT and FQNNGV. There are 12 residues in the CDR3. Trimming stripped 2 bases from V and 7 bases from J, with 9 bases between. CDR3 in amino acids: CASSLTAIEQYF. As DNA, the CDR3 is TGTGCCAGCAGCTTAACTGCTATAGAGCAGTACTTC.